The 9 T cell receptor beta chains reported below all come from one sample, sequenced in a study of T cells in Graves' hyperthyroidism and ophthalmopathy. Regions amplified from RNA transcripts were the TCR beta CDR3 regions. The TCR CDR3 first-round RT-PCR relied on the HTBI primer set. TCRdb processed the multiplex PCR reads anew with MiXCR; each CDR3 protein has one entry. The profile covers under 350,000 distinct CDR3 sequences, with about 18% appearing a single time and about 53% taken by the ten largest. Sequencing used blood. The receptors were gathered from a woman aged 50 to 60 with Graves' hyperthyroidism.

Only a few counts were recorded for this clonotype. The J gene is TRBJ1-5, the V gene TRBV3-1; 7 bases fit TRBD1. V shed 1 base, J shed 4 bases, and the junction held 4 bases outside the gene matches. The CDR3 contains 15 residues. CDR1 and CDR2 from the germline V gene are LGHDT and YNNKEL (reference sequence). CDR3 region: CASSQGSGQNQPQHF. The CDR3 nucleotides are TGTGCCAGCAGCCAAGGATCGGGACAGAATCAGCCCCAGCATTTT.

The sample holds many counts of this clonotype. CDR3 coding DNA: TGTGCCAGCAGTGAAAGGTTGACAGCCCTTAGCACAGATACGCAGTATTTT. Translated, it gives CASSERLTALSTDTQYF. V gene TRBV2 combines with J gene TRBJ2-3; a weak D match, TRBD1 (5 bases). The V end was cut by 2 bases, the J end by 0 bases, with 15 bases between. The CDR3 is 17 amino acids. Germline CDR1 is SNHLY and CDR2 is FYNNEI.

The sample holds one count of this clonotype. The V gene is TRBV28, the J gene TRBJ1-1; the D gene is possibly TRBD1 (5 bases). Trimming left V 8 bases short and J 6 bases short, with 13 bases between. CDR1 is MDHEN and CDR2 is SYDVKM in the germline V gene. CDR3 length equals 12 residues. CDR3: CASSGGGSEAFF. In DNA form, the CDR3 reads TGTGCCAGCTCTGGGGGGGGATCTGAAGCTTTCTTT.

The chain uses TRBV11-2 and TRBJ1-1; 7 bases match TRBD1. The CDR3 length is 18 residues. Germline V gene data show CDR1 as SGHAT and CDR2 as FQNNGV. Trimming removed 7 bases from V and 0 bases from J; junction bases left unmatched: 17. CDR3 DNA sequence: TGTGCCAGCACCGAACTAACGGGGACAGCTACTATGAACACTGAAGCTTTCTTT. Translating gives CASTELTGTATMNTEAFF.

The chain recombines TRBV7-8 with TRBJ1-1; 7 bases match TRBD1. The germline V gene has CDR1 SGHVS and CDR2 FQNEAQ. This CDR3 has 14 residues. V shed 8 bases, J shed 3 bases, and the junction held 9 bases outside the gene matches. CDR3 bases: TGTGCCAGCGGCCAGACAGGGAGAGACACTGAAGCTTTCTTT. Its translation is CASGQTGRDTEAFF.

Here the CDR3 DNA reads TGTGCCAGCAGCGTAGCTCCGGGGGGCCATGAGCAGTTCTTC. Protein sequence: CASSVAPGGHEQFF. V gene TRBV9 combines with J gene TRBJ2-1; TRBD2 is a possible D gene (7 bases). This CDR3 spans 14 amino acids. Germline V gene sequence: CDR1 SGDLS, CDR2 YYNGEE. Trimming stripped 0 bases from V and 8 bases from J, with 12 bases between.

The chain uses TRBV5-1 and TRBJ2-7, with 11 bases lining up with TRBD2. Germline CDR1 and CDR2: SGHRS and YFSETQ. J was trimmed by 5 bases and V by 4 bases; bases with no gene match: 5. This CDR3 is built from 14 residues. Here the CDR3 DNA reads TGCGCCAGCAGCCCCGGGACTAGCGGTCACGAGCAGTACGTC. Amino acids: CASSPGTSGHEQYV.

The chain uses TRBV3-1 and TRBJ2-1; D is tentatively TRBD1 or TRBD2 (6 bases each). This CDR3 region has 13 residues. Trimming took off 3 bases at V and 9 bases at J, with 12 bases between the two ends. Per germline, CDR1 LGHDT and CDR2 YNNKEL (reference sequence). The CDR3 region is CASSHWGAVEQFF. The CDR3 DNA reads as TGTGCCAGCAGCCATTGGGGGGCGGTTGAGCAGTTCTTC.

The table lists this clonotype with many counts. The chain couples TRBV6-1 to TRBJ1-4; 7 bases are a match to TRBD1. The trim removed 0 bases at V and 4 bases at J, leaving 5 bases unmatched. CDR3 size: 16 residues. Germline V gives CDR1 MNHNS, CDR2 SASEGT. The DNA for the CDR3 is TGTGCCAGCAGTGAAGCTGGAGGGGGCGATAATGAAAAACTGTTTTTT. It specifies CASSEAGGGDNEKLFF.